This is a list of T cell receptor beta chains from one sample in a study of blood T cell repertoires in COVID-19. The repertoire was sequenced with immunoSEQ multiplex PCR; TCRdb's copy has only in-frame clones and lacks some. The sample lists some 190,000 clones; 80% to 90% were seen once. The sequenced sample was peripheral blood. The source is a woman in her seventies with active or convalescent COVID-19. Each CDR3 is given with its conserved first and last residue. Fields, in order: D gene, V gene, J gene, clone size, CDR3 protein, CDR3 DNA. The D gene is left open where the match is weak. Where a row states a size, it is once, few, many or the class of an expanded clone; other rows omit it.

D gene: TRBD1
V gene: TRBV3-1/TRBV3-2
J gene: TRBJ1-1
clone size: .
CDR3 protein: CASSRPNRGQNTEAFF
CDR3 DNA: TGTGCCAGCAGCCGACCCAACAGGGGGCAGAACACTGAAGCTTTCTTT

D gene: TRBD1
V gene: TRBV10-1
J gene: TRBJ2-1
clone size: .
CDR3 protein: CAIRTGGEDEQFF
CDR3 DNA: TGCGCCATCCGGACAGGGGGTGAGGATGAGCAGTTCTTC

D gene: .
V gene: TRBV6-1
J gene: TRBJ2-5
clone size: .
CDR3 protein: CASSEAWSSPAVQYF
CDR3 DNA: TGTGCCAGCAGTGAAGCCTGGAGCAGCCCCGCTGTCCAGTACTTC

D gene: TRBD2
V gene: TRBV7-8
J gene: TRBJ2-1
clone size: .
CDR3 protein: CASSLGSGTTNEQFF
CDR3 DNA: TGTGCCAGCAGCTTAGGTTCCGGGACTACCAATGAGCAGTTCTTC

D gene: .
V gene: TRBV28
J gene: TRBJ1-5
clone size: .
CDR3 protein: CASSRGIDGYSNQPQHF
CDR3 DNA: TGTGCCAGCAGTCGCGGGATTGACGGGTATAGCAATCAGCCCCAGCATTTT

D gene: .
V gene: TRBV6-5
J gene: TRBJ2-1
clone size: .
CDR3 protein: CALGTGTYNEQFF
CDR3 DNA: TGTGCCCTAGGCACAGGGACATACAATGAGCAGTTCTTC

D gene: .
V gene: TRBV19
J gene: TRBJ2-1
clone size: .
CDR3 protein: CASSQLGPGEQFF
CDR3 DNA: TGTGCCAGTAGTCAATTGGGCCCAGGAGAGCAGTTCTTC

D gene: TRBD1
V gene: TRBV28
J gene: TRBJ2-7
clone size: .
CDR3 protein: CASSQAGQAHYEQYF
CDR3 DNA: TGTGCCAGCAGCCAGGCGGGACAGGCACACTACGAGCAGTACTTC

D gene: TRBD2
V gene: TRBV19
J gene: TRBJ2-7
clone size: .
CDR3 protein: CASSSLAGSPYEQYF
CDR3 DNA: TGTGCCAGTAGTTCCCTAGCGGGGTCTCCCTACGAGCAGTACTTC

D gene: TRBD1
V gene: TRBV29-1
J gene: TRBJ1-2
clone size: .
CDR3 protein: CSVEDRDGYTF
CDR3 DNA: TGCAGCGTTGAGGACAGGGATGGCTACACCTTC

D gene: TRBD1
V gene: TRBV2
J gene: TRBJ1-1
clone size: .
CDR3 protein: CASTNRGTTEAFF
CDR3 DNA: TGTGCCAGCACGAACAGGGGGACGACTGAAGCTTTCTTT

D gene: .
V gene: TRBV28
J gene: TRBJ1-1
clone size: once
CDR3 protein: CASNPAGGGVTEAFF
CDR3 DNA: TGTGCCAGCAATCCAGCCGGGGGAGGCGTCACTGAAGCTTTCTTT

D gene: TRBD1
V gene: TRBV4-1
J gene: TRBJ1-5
clone size: .
CDR3 protein: CASSQDGQDNQPQHF
CDR3 DNA: TGCGCCAGCAGCCAAGACGGACAGGACAATCAGCCCCAGCATTTT

D gene: .
V gene: TRBV6-5
J gene: TRBJ1-1
clone size: .
CDR3 protein: CASTLGGSLFF
CDR3 DNA: TGTGCCAGCACCCTGGGGGGGAGCCTTTTCTTT

D gene: .
V gene: TRBV2
J gene: TRBJ2-7
clone size: .
CDR3 protein: CASSEVRGSEQYF
CDR3 DNA: TGTGCCAGCAGTGAAGTCCGGGGTAGCGAGCAGTACTTC

D gene: TRBD2
V gene: TRBV5-6
J gene: TRBJ2-3
clone size: .
CDR3 protein: CASSFPSGTTGADTQYF
CDR3 DNA: TGTGCCAGCAGCTTCCCTAGCGGGACTACCGGCGCAGATACGCAGTATTTT

D gene: TRBD2
V gene: TRBV9
J gene: TRBJ2-3
clone size: .
CDR3 protein: CASTGGVSTDTQYF
CDR3 DNA: TGTGCCAGCACCGGGGGGGTAAGCACAGATACGCAGTATTTT

D gene: .
V gene: TRBV6-5
J gene: TRBJ2-7
clone size: .
CDR3 protein: CASTLNSLIYEQYF
CDR3 DNA: TGTGCCAGCACTCTCAATAGTCTAATCTACGAGCAGTACTTC

D gene: TRBD2
V gene: TRBV5-4
J gene: TRBJ2-3
clone size: .
CDR3 protein: CASSLAGTSTDTQYF
CDR3 DNA: TGTGCCAGCAGTTTAGCGGGAACTAGCACAGATACGCAGTATTTT

D gene: .
V gene: TRBV14
J gene: TRBJ2-1
clone size: .
CDR3 protein: CASSPLRLGNEQFF
CDR3 DNA: TGTGCCAGCAGCCCCCTTCGACTAGGCAATGAGCAGTTCTTC

D gene: .
V gene: TRBV5-1
J gene: TRBJ2-7
clone size: .
CDR3 protein: CASSYRLESYEQYF
CDR3 DNA: TGCGCCAGCAGCTACCGACTAGAGTCCTACGAGCAGTACTTC

D gene: TRBD1
V gene: TRBV27
J gene: TRBJ2-2
clone size: .
CDR3 protein: CASSLRTGRTGELFF
CDR3 DNA: TGTGCCAGCAGTTTAAGGACAGGACGTACCGGGGAGCTGTTTTTT

D gene: TRBD2
V gene: TRBV9
J gene: TRBJ2-3
clone size: .
CDR3 protein: CASSPRETSTDTQYF
CDR3 DNA: TGTGCCAGCAGCCCGCGGGAGACTAGCACAGATACGCAGTATTTT

D gene: TRBD2
V gene: TRBV5-1
J gene: TRBJ2-1
clone size: .
CDR3 protein: CASSLKTSAYNEQFF
CDR3 DNA: TGCGCCAGCAGCTTGAAGACTAGCGCGTACAATGAGCAGTTCTTC

D gene: .
V gene: TRBV2
J gene: TRBJ2-2
clone size: few
CDR3 protein: CASRGELTNTGELFF
CDR3 DNA: TGTGCCAGCAGAGGGGAATTGACGAACACCGGGGAGCTGTTTTTT